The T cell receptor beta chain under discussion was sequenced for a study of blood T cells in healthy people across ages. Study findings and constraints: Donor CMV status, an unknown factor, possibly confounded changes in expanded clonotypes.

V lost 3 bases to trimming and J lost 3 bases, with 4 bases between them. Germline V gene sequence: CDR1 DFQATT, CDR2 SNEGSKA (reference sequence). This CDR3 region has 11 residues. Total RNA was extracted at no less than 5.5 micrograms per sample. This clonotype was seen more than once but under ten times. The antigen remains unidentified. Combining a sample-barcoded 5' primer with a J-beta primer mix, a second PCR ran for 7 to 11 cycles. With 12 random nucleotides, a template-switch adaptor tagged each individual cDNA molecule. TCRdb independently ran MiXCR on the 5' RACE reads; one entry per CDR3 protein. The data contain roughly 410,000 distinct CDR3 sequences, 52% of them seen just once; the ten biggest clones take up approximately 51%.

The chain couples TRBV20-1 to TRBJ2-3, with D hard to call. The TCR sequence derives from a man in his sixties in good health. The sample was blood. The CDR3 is CSARTTDTQYF. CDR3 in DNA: TGCAGTGCTAGGACTACAGATACGCAGTATTTT.